This paragraph covers one TCR beta chain sequence. Its target is unknown. The data stem from a study of cytomegalovirus exposure and HLA in healthy donors. Study-level information: Among about 190 million T cells, an earlier analysis found about 110 million unique TCR beta sequences.

The V gene's germline CDR1 is SNHLY and CDR2 FYNNEI. This CDR3 comprises 15 residues. The V gene end was trimmed by 7 bases and the J gene end by 5 bases; junction bases not matched to a gene: 10. In the PCR, 60 Vbeta and 13 Jbeta primers were used. This table comes from immunoSEQ multiplex PCR, and its TCRdb copy is limited to in-frame clones, with some not included. This table has tens of thousands of clones, less than 10% appearing once. General study points: Published work reported that the classifier diagnosed cytomegalovirus status with high specificity and sensitivity.

Healthy bone marrow donors made up the donors. The V gene is TRBV2, the J gene TRBJ2-1; 8 bases map to TRBD2. The receptor was isolated from a man aged 45 to 65 in good health and CMV-seronegative. The sample comprised PBMCs. CDR3 amino acids: CASTKREGPNNEQFF. The DNA for the CDR3 is TGTGCCAGCACGAAACGGGAGGGCCCGAACAATGAGCAGTTCTTC.